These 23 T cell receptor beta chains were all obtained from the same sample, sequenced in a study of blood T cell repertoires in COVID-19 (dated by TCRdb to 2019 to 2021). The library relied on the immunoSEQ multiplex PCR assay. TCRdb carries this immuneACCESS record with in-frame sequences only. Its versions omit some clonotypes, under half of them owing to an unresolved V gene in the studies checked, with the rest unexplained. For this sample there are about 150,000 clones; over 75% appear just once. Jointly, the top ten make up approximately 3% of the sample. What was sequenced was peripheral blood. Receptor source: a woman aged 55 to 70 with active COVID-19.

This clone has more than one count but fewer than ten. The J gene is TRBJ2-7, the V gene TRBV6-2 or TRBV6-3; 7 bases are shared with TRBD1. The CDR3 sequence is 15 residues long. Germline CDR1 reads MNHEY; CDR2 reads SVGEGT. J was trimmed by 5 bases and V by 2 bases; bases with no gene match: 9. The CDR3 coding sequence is TGTGCCAGCAGTTACCGGGACAGCCCGACCCACGAGCAGTACTTC. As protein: CASSYRDSPTHEQYF.

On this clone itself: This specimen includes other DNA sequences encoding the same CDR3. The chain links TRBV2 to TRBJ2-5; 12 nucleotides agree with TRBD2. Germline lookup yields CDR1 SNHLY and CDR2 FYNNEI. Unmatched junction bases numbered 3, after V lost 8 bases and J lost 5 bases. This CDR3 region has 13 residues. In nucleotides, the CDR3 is TGTGCCAGCCGGACTAGCGGGAAGGAGACCCAGTACTTC. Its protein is CASRTSGKETQYF.

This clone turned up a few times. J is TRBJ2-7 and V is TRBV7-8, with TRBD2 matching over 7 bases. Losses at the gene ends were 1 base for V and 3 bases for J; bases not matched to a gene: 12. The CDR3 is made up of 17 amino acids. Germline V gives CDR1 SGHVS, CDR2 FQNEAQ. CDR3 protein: CASSLVPRLARGYEQYF. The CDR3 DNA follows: TGTGCCAGCAGCTTAGTCCCCCGACTAGCCCGAGGCTACGAGCAGTACTTC.

CDR3 DNA sequence: TGTGCCAGCAGTTTTGGCGGTTACAATGAGCAGTTCTTC. Protein: CASSFGGYNEQFF. The chain is built from TRBV28 and TRBJ2-1; D is ambiguous. CDR3 size: 13 residues. Per the germline V gene, CDR1 is MDHEN and CDR2 is SYDVKM. V was cut by 3 bases and J by 4 bases, with 7 bases left in between.

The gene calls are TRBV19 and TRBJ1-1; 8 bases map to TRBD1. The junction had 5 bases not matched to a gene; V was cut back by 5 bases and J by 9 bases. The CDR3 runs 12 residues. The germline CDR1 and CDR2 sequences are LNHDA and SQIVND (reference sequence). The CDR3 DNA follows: TGTGCCAGTAGTTCACGACAGGGGCAAGCTTTCTTT. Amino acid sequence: CASSSRQGQAFF.

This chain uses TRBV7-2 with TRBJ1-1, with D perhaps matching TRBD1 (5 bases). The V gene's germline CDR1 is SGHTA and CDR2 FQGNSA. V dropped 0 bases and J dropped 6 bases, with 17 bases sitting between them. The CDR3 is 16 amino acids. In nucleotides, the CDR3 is TGTGCCAGCAGCTTAGCATGGCAGGGCTTACTCGCTGAAGCTTTCTTT. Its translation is CASSLAWQGLLAEAFF.

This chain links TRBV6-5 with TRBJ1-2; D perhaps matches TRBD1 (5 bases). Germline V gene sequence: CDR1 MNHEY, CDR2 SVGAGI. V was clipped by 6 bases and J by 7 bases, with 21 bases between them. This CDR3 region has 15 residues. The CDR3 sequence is CASSQGLGQGVGYTF. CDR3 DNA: TGTGCCAGCAGCCAGGGATTGGGGCAGGGTGTTGGCTACACCTTC.

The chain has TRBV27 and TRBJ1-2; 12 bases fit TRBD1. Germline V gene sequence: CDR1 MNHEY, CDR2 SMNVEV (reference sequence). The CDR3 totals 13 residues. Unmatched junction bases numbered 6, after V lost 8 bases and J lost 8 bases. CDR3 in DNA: TGTGCCAGCGGGACAGGGGGCTTTGGCGGCTACACCTTC. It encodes CASGTGGFGGYTF.

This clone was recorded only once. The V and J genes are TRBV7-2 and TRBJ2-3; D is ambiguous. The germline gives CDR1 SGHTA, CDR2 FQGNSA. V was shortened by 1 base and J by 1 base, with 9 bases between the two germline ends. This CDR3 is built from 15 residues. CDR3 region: CASSLVLDRTDTQYF. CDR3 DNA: TGTGCCAGCAGCTTAGTGCTAGACCGCACAGATACGCAGTATTTT.

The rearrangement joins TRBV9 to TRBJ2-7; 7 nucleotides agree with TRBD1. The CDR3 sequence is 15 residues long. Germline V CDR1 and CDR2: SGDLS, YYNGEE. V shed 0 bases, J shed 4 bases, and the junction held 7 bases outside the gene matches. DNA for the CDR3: TGTGCCAGCAGCGTAGCGTCAGGGGGAATGTACGAGCAGTACTTC. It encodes CASSVASGGMYEQYF.

CDR3 coding DNA: TGTGCCACCAGTGATTTAGCGGGAGGGACCCAAGAGACCCAGTACTTC. Residues: CATSDLAGGTQETQYF. The chain is built from TRBV24-1 and TRBJ2-5; 10 bases line up with TRBD2. CDR3 length: 16 residues. Germline CDR1 KGHDR, CDR2 SFDVKD. V was pared by 1 base and J by 1 base, with 2 bases of the junction left unmatched.

The CDR3 loop is CASSGGNIYNEQFF. CDR3 nucleotide sequence: TGCGCCAGCAGCGGCGGGAACATCTACAATGAGCAGTTCTTC. The chain is built from TRBV5-1 and TRBJ2-1, with a weak D call TRBD2 (6 bases). The CDR3 spans 14 residues. The V gene's germline CDR1 is SGHRS and CDR2 YFSETQ. V was trimmed by 4 bases and J by 3 bases, leaving 11 bases between them.

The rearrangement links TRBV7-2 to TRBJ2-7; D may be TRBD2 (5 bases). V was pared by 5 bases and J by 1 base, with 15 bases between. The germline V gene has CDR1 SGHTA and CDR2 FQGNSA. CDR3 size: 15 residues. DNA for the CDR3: TGTGCCAGCAGCCGTGGCGCGGACTGGTCCTACGAGCAGTACTTC. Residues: CASSRGADWSYEQYF.

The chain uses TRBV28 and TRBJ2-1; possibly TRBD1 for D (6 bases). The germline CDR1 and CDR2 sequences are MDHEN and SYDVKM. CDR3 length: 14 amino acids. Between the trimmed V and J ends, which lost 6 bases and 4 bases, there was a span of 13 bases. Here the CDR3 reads CASRSAGVYNEQFF. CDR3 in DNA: TGTGCCAGCAGGTCGGCAGGGGTTTACAATGAGCAGTTCTTC.

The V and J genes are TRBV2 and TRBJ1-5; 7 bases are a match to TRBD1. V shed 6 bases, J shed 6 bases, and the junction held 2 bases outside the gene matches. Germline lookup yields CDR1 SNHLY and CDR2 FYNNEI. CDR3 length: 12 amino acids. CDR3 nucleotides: TGTGCCAGCAGCGACAGGGCTCAGCCCCAGCATTTT. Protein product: CASSDRAQPQHF.

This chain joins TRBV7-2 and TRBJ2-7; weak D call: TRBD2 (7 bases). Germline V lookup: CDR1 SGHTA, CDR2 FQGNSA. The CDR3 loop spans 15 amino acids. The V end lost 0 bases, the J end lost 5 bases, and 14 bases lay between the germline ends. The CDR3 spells CASSLALGRDNEQYF. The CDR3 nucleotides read TGTGCCAGCAGCTTAGCGTTAGGGAGGGACAACGAGCAGTACTTC.

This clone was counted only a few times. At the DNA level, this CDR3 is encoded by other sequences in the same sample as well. The CDR3 coding sequence is TGTGCCAGCAGCGTAGGGGAGGTGTCCTACAATGAGCAGTTCTTC. It codes for CASSVGEVSYNEQFF. The chain links TRBV9 to TRBJ2-1, with D maybe TRBD2 (6 bases). Germline values: CDR1 SGDLS, CDR2 YYNGEE. V was shortened by 0 bases and J by 1 base, with 8 bases between the two germline ends. CDR3 length equals 15 residues.

CDR3 sequence: CASSASGTTNNEQFF. CDR3 nucleotide sequence: TGCGCCAGCAGCGCCTCCGGGACTACGAACAATGAGCAGTTCTTC. The chain has TRBV5-1 and TRBJ2-1; 7 bases map to TRBD2. The germline gives CDR1 SGHRS, CDR2 YFSETQ. The trim removed 4 bases at V and 5 bases at J, leaving 9 bases unmatched. The CDR3 has 15 amino acids.

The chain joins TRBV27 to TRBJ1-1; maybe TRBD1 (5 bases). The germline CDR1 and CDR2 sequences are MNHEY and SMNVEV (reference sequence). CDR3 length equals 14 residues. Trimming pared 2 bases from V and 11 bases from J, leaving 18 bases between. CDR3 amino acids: CASSLAGGYRQAFF. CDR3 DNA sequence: TGTGCCAGCAGTTTAGCGGGGGGATACAGGCAGGCTTTCTTT.

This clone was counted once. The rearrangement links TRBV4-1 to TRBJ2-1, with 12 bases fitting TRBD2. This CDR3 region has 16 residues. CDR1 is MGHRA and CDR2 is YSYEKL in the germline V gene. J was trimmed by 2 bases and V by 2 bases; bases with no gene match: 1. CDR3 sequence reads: CASSQRTSGTYNEQFF. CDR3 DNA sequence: TGCGCCAGCAGCCAAAGGACTAGCGGGACCTACAATGAGCAGTTCTTC.

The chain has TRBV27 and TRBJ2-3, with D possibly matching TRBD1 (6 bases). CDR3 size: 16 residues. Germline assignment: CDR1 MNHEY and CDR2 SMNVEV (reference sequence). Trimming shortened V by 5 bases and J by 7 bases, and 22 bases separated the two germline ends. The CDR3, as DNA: TGTGCCAGCAGTCTACGGGGCCAGGGGTACCTCCATACGCAGTATTTT. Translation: CASSLRGQGYLHTQYF.

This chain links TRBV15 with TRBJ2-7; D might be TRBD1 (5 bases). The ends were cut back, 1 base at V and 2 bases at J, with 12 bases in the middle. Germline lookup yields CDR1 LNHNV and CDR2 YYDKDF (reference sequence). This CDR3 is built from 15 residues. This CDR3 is CATSRVPGPTYEQYF. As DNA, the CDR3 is TGTGCCACCAGCAGAGTTCCAGGGCCAACCTACGAGCAGTACTTC.

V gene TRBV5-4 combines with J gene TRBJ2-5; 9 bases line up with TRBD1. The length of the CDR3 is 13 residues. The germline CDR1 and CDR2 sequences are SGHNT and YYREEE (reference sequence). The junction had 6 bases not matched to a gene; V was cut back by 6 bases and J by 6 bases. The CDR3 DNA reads TGTGCCAGCATCCAGGACAGGGGCCAGACCCAGTACTTC. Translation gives CASIQDRGQTQYF.